A single sample is the source of the 14 T cell receptor beta chains below, sequenced in a study of siplizumab effects on memory and regulatory T cells. The method was immunoSEQ multiplex PCR; TCRdb's version includes in-frame clones alone and lacks a portion of them. The profile shows around 100,000 clones, 85% to 95% of them singletons. Source material: Tregs sorted from blood. Source of these receptors: a human donor in good health.

The V and J genes are TRBV6-5 and TRBJ2-7, with a possible D match to TRBD2 (5 bases). CDR1 and CDR2 (germline): MNHEY, SVGAGI. The CDR3 totals 15 residues. V was cut by 5 bases and J by 0 bases, with 14 bases left in between. Written as DNA, the CDR3 is TGTGCCAGCAGTCCCGGACTGATGAGCTCCTACGAGCAGTACTTC. This codes for CASSPGLMSSYEQYF.

This sequence joins TRBV28 and TRBJ2-1; D might be TRBD1 or TRBD2, each matching 5 bases. CDR3 length: 16 residues. From germline, CDR1 is MDHEN and CDR2 SYDVKM. V lost 2 bases, J lost 3 bases, and 14 bases lay in between. The chain's CDR3 is CASSLLPGDHYNEQFF. DNA for the CDR3: TGTGCCAGCAGTTTACTCCCCGGGGACCACTACAATGAGCAGTTCTTC.

The chain combines TRBV6-5 with TRBJ2-1, with TRBD2 matching 9 bases. CDR1 and CDR2 from the germline V gene are MNHEY and SVGAGI. The CDR3 is 15 residues long. V trimming: 4 bases; J trimming: 7 bases; junction bases outside the gene matches: 8. CDR3 residues: CASSSLASGTNEQFF. The CDR3 DNA reads TGTGCCAGCAGTTCCCTTGCTAGCGGGACGAATGAGCAGTTCTTC.

The CDR3 DNA reads TGTGCCAGCAGCACCCTTCCGGGACATACCTACGAGCAGTACTTC. Translation gives CASSTLPGHTYEQYF. This chain uses TRBV5-4 with TRBJ2-7; TRBD1 is a possible D gene (6 bases). Germline V CDR1 and CDR2: SGHNT, YYREEE (reference sequence). The V end was cut by 4 bases, the J end by 2 bases, with 16 bases between. The length of the CDR3 is 15 residues.

This clone came up once. The chain combines TRBV7-2 with TRBJ2-5, with 8 bases matching TRBD1. The germline gives CDR1 SGHTA, CDR2 FQGNSA. The CDR3 loop spans 15 amino acids. Trimming took 5 bases from V and 3 from J; bases not matched to a gene: 8. Written as DNA, the CDR3 is TGTGCCAGCAGCACACAGACAGGGGTTGAAGAGACCCAGTACTTC. As protein: CASSTQTGVEETQYF.

The J gene is TRBJ2-2, the V gene TRBV6-5; 9 bases agree with TRBD2. J was trimmed by 7 bases and V by 4 bases; bases with no gene match: 4. Germline-derived CDR1 and CDR2 are MNHEY and SVGAGI. CDR3 length: 14 amino acids. For the CDR3, the DNA is TGTGCCAGCAGTTTTAGCGGGAGAAACGGGGAGCTGTTTTTT. The encoded protein is CASSFSGRNGELFF.

Written as DNA, the CDR3 is TGTGCCTGGAGTGTACGGGGGACTGAAGCTTTCTTT. Protein sequence: CAWSVRGTEAFF. V and J are TRBV30 and TRBJ1-1; possible D gene TRBD1, 5 bases. CDR1 is GTSNPN, CDR2 SVGIG, per germline (reference sequence). Trimming took 0 bases from V and 5 from J, leaving 7 bases between them. CDR3 length equals 12 residues.

V is TRBV5-1 and J is TRBJ2-7, with TRBD1 matching 7 bases. Germline V lookup: CDR1 SGHRS, CDR2 YFSETQ. The trim removed 4 bases at V and 3 bases at J, leaving 10 bases unmatched. CDR3 size: 15 residues. The CDR3, as DNA: TGCGCCAGCAGCGTGACGGGACAGAGCTTCTACGAGCAGTACTTC. This encodes CASSVTGQSFYEQYF.

The chain is built from TRBV5-1 and TRBJ2-5; D remains unclear. The V end lost 2 bases, the J end lost 2 bases, and 10 bases lay between the germline ends. The length of the CDR3 is 14 residues. Germline CDR1 reads SGHRS; CDR2 reads YFSETQ. CDR3 region: CASSFFPAQETQYF. The CDR3 coding sequence is TGCGCCAGCAGCTTTTTCCCGGCACAAGAGACCCAGTACTTC.

The V gene is TRBV6-1, the J gene TRBJ2-3, with 10 bases that match TRBD2. This CDR3 is 15 amino acids long. Germline CDR1 MNHNS, CDR2 SASEGT. V lost 5 bases and J lost 3; bases outside the gene matches: 5. The CDR3 loop is CASSPGLARTDTQYF. DNA for the CDR3: TGTGCCAGCAGTCCGGGACTAGCGAGGACAGATACGCAGTATTTT.

The chain employs TRBV30 and TRBJ1-5; D possibly corresponds to TRBD1 (5 bases). This CDR3 contains 12 residues. Germline V gives CDR1 GTSNPN, CDR2 SVGIG (reference sequence). V lost 3 bases to trimming and J lost 3 bases, with 6 bases between them. The CDR3 protein is CAWRGDNQPQHF. The DNA for the CDR3 is TGTGCCTGGAGGGGGGACAATCAGCCCCAGCATTTT.

This sequence joins TRBV6-1 and TRBJ1-5, with D perhaps matching TRBD1 (5 bases). With 7 bases removed from V and 12 bases from J, the gap between germline ends came to 19 bases. The CDR3 length is 13 residues. Germline lookup yields CDR1 MNHNS and CDR2 SASEGT. The CDR3 sequence is CASTAGTPRGQHF. The CDR3 DNA sequence: TGTGCCAGCACGGCAGGGACTCCAAGGGGCCAGCATTTT.

The V call is TRBV15, the J call TRBJ2-4; D uncertain. The germline V gene encodes CDR1 LNHNV and CDR2 YYDKDF (reference sequence). The V gene lost 4 bases and the J gene lost 2 bases, with 12 bases spanning the gap. This CDR3 spans 15 amino acids. This CDR3 reads CATSNDWLTKNIQYF. The CDR3 nucleotides read TGTGCCACCAGCAACGATTGGCTTACCAAAAACATTCAGTACTTC. Supplemented by reference TRBV15 and TRBJ2-4, the full variable domain reads DAMVIQNPRYQVTQFGKPVTLSCSQTLNHNVMYWYQQKSSQAPKLLFHYYDKDFNNEADTPDNFQSRRPNTSFCFLDIRSPGLGDTAMYLCATSNDWLTKNIQYFGAGTRLSVL.

The J gene is TRBJ2-7, the V gene TRBV5-6; the match to TRBD2 covers 10 bases. This CDR3 is 16 amino acids long. From germline, CDR1 is SGHDT and CDR2 YYEEEE. Trimming took 3 bases from V and 4 from J; bases not matched to a gene: 10. The CDR3 here is CASSWTSGAILYEQYF. The CDR3 nucleotides are TGTGCCAGCAGCTGGACTAGCGGAGCGATCTTATACGAGCAGTACTTC.